The 15 T cell receptor beta chains presented below share a single source sample, sequenced in a study of T cell responses to AZD1222 COVID-19 vaccine. Produced via immunoSEQ multiplex PCR; TCRdb's table is partial and in-frame only. Among tens of thousands of clones listed, about nine tenths were seen once. The specimen was peripheral blood, collected on day 0 of AZD1222 vaccination. All receptors derive from an adult in good health.

The genes are TRBV5-1 and TRBJ1-6; D might be TRBD1 (6 bases). CDR3 length equals 14 residues. The V gene's germline CDR1 is SGHRS and CDR2 YFSETQ. The V end lost 0 bases, the J end lost 10 bases, and 11 bases lay between the germline ends. CDR3 residues: CASSLAVGGSPLHF. In DNA form, the CDR3 reads TGCGCCAGCAGCTTGGCCGTTGGGGGCTCACCCCTCCACTTT. The full variable domain, with the rest looked up from reference TRBV5-1 and TRBJ1-6, is KAGVTQTPRYLIKTRGQQVTLSCSPISGHRSVSWYQQTPGQGLQFLFEYFSETQRNKGNFPGRFSGRQFSNSRSEMNVSTLELGDSALYLCASSLAVGGSPLHFGNGTRLTVT.

J is TRBJ1-2 and V is TRBV5-1, with TRBD1 as a possible D gene (5 bases). Germline values: CDR1 SGHRS, CDR2 YFSETQ. V was pared by 0 bases and J by 7 bases, with 10 bases between. This CDR3 spans 13 amino acids. CDR3 sequence: CASSLDRLGGYTF. CDR3 sequence (DNA): TGCGCCAGCAGCTTGGACAGGCTTGGTGGCTACACCTTC.

V and J are TRBV19 and TRBJ1-5; perhaps TRBD1 as D (6 bases). The CDR3 contains 14 residues. Germline values: CDR1 LNHDA, CDR2 SQIVND (reference sequence). The ends were cut back, 3 bases at V and 6 bases at J, with 12 bases in the middle. DNA of the CDR3: TGTGCCAGTAGTATCCCGGGGGCGGGTCAGCCCCAGCATTTT. Protein sequence: CASSIPGAGQPQHF.

The chain links TRBV5-1 to TRBJ1-4, with D uncertain. V gave up 0 bases and J gave up 6 bases, with 0 bases separating them. The CDR3 is made up of 11 amino acids. Per the germline V gene, CDR1 is SGHRS and CDR2 is YFSETQ. CDR3 in amino acids: CASSLDEKLFF. CDR3 DNA sequence: TGCGCCAGCAGCTTGGATGAAAAACTGTTTTTT.

This clone was observed a few times. The chain is built from TRBV10-2 and TRBJ1-1, with a tentative D call TRBD1 (6 bases). V lost 6 bases, J lost 5 bases, and 13 bases lay in between. This CDR3 comprises 13 residues. Germline V lookup: CDR1 WSHSY, CDR2 SAAADI. CDR3 region: CASSHRDRTEAFF. CDR3 nucleotide sequence: TGCGCCAGCAGCCACAGGGATCGGACTGAAGCTTTCTTT.

On this clone: The same CDR3 can be traced to other DNA sequences in this sample. The chain carries TRBV3-1 (or the pseudogene TRBV3-2) and TRBJ2-5; TRBD2 agrees at 14 bases. J lost 2 bases, V lost 4 bases, and 0 bases had no gene match. CDR1 and CDR2 (germline): LGHDT, YNNKEL (reference sequence). The CDR3 totals 15 residues. The CDR3 loop reads CASSRLAGGQETQYF. The CDR3 DNA reads as TGTGCCAGCAGCCGACTAGCGGGAGGGCAAGAGACCCAGTACTTC.

This clone was seen just once. The rearrangement links TRBV6-6 to TRBJ2-7; D uncertain. Trimming stripped 0 bases from V and 6 bases from J, with 12 bases between. The CDR3 is made up of 14 amino acids. The germline V gene has CDR1 MNHNY and CDR2 SVGAGI (reference sequence). The CDR3 coding sequence is TGTGCCAGCAGTTACTCGACCGGCGAGGCCGAGCAGTACTTC. Its protein product is CASSYSTGEAEQYF.

CDR3 nucleotides: TGTGCCAGTAGTTATGGACAGGGCTACGGCAATCAGCCCCAGCATTTT. Amino acids: CASSYGQGYGNQPQHF. The chain combines TRBV19 with TRBJ1-5; 8 bases line up with TRBD1. This CDR3 has 16 amino acids. The V segment lost 5 bases and the J segment 2 bases; nucleotides outside the gene matches: 8. Per the germline V gene, CDR1 is LNHDA and CDR2 is SQIVND (reference sequence).

The chain couples TRBV7-7 to TRBJ2-5; TRBD1 aligns across 8 bases. Germline V gene lookup returns CDR1 SSHAT and CDR2 FNYEAQ (reference sequence). This CDR3 region has 15 residues. Losses at the gene ends were 7 bases for V and 5 bases for J; bases not matched to a gene: 12. Here the CDR3 reads CASIRNTGGRETQYF. CDR3 bases: TGTGCCAGCATCCGAAACACAGGGGGGAGGGAGACCCAGTACTTC. The full variable domain, in which reference TRBV7-7 and TRBJ2-5 provide the parts outside the CDR3, is GAGVSQSPRYKVTKRGQDVTLRCDPISSHATLYWYQQALGQGPEFLTYFNYEAQPDKSGLPSDRFSAERPEGSISTLTIQRTEQRDSAMYRCASIRNTGGRETQYFGPGTRLLVL.

The genes are TRBV18 and TRBJ1-1, with D perhaps TRBD1 (5 bases). The V end lost 2 bases, the J end lost 1 base, and 8 bases lay between the germline ends. CDR1 and CDR2 from the germline V gene are KGHSH and LQKENI. This CDR3 contains 14 residues. The CDR3 bases are TGTGCCAGCTCACCAGTGACAGCGAACACTGAAGCTTTCTTT. Encoded protein: CASSPVTANTEAFF.

This chain uses TRBV4-1 with TRBJ2-3, with a tentative D call TRBD1 (5 bases). CDR1 is MGHRA and CDR2 is YSYEKL in the germline V gene. V shed 3 bases and J shed 1 base, with 14 bases lying between them. There are 16 residues in the CDR3. CDR3 in amino acids: CASSQTAALGTDTQYF. The CDR3 coding sequence is TGCGCCAGCAGCCAGACAGCCGCTCTAGGCACAGATACGCAGTATTTT.

This chain joins TRBV2 and TRBJ1-6, with a weak D call TRBD1 (5 bases). The length of the CDR3 is 15 residues. The germline gives CDR1 SNHLY, CDR2 FYNNEI. V lost 7 bases and J lost 4, with 14 bases in between. In DNA, the CDR3 is TGTGCCAGCAACCCGGGACCGGGGTATAATTCACCCCTCCACTTT. This sequence encodes CASNPGPGYNSPLHF. Filled out from reference TRBV2 and TRBJ1-6, the complete variable domain reads EPEVTQTPSHQVTQMGQEVILRCVPISNHLYFYWYRQILGQKVEFLVSFYNNEISEKSEIFDDQFSVERPDGSNFTLKIRSTKLEDSAMYFCASNPGPGYNSPLHFGNGTRLTVT.

This chain joins TRBV15 and TRBJ1-5; D is unresolved. CDR3 length equals 15 residues. The V gene's germline CDR1 is LNHNV and CDR2 YYDKDF (reference sequence). V shed 0 bases and J shed 7 bases, with 13 bases lying between them. The CDR3 protein is CATSRDDTGYQPQHF. CDR3 DNA: TGTGCCACCAGCAGAGATGATACCGGCTACCAGCCCCAGCATTTT.

The CDR3 protein is CASSPPGGLLAGGNEQFF. The DNA of the CDR3 is TGTGCCAGCTCACCACCCGGTGGGTTGCTAGCGGGAGGCAATGAGCAGTTCTTC. The chain recombines TRBV18 with TRBJ2-1; TRBD2 matches 11 bases. Losses at the gene ends were 0 bases for V and 6 bases for J; bases not matched to a gene: 10. The CDR3 spans 18 residues. CDR1 is KGHSH and CDR2 is LQKENI in the germline V gene.

This chain uses TRBV7-9 with TRBJ2-7; 8 nucleotides align to TRBD2. V shed 5 bases, J shed 2 bases, and the junction held 14 bases outside the gene matches. The CDR3 extends over 17 amino acids. Germline V gene sequence: CDR1 SEHNR, CDR2 FQNEAQ (reference sequence). The CDR3: CASSPFPGGQLTYEQYF. The CDR3 DNA follows: TGTGCCAGCAGCCCGTTTCCGGGGGGGCAGCTTACCTACGAGCAGTACTTC.